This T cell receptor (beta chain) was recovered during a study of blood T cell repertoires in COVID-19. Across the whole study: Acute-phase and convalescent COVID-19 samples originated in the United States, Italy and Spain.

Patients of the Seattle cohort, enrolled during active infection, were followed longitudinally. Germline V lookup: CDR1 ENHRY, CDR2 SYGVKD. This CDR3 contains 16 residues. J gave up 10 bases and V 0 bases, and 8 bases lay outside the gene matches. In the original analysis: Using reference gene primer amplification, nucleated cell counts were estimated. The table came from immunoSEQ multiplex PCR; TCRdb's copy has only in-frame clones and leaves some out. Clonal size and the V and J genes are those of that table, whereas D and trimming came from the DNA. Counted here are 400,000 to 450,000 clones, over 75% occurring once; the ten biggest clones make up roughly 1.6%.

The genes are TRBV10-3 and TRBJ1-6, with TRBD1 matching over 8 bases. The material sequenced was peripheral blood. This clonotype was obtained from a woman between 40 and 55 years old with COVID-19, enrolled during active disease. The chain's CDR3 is CAISESQGALGSPLHF. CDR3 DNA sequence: TGTGCCATCAGTGAGTCGCAGGGGGCTCTTGGGTCACCCCTCCACTTT.